This TCR beta chain is drawn from a study of blood T cell repertoires in COVID-19. Generated by immunoSEQ multiplex PCR, the TCRdb table keeps only in-frame clones and is missing some. This repertoire shows around 400,000 clones, more than 75% found once; its top ten account for 2.3%. Seattle's cohort entered during active infection and was followed longitudinally. The clonotype comes from a woman aged 55-70 years with COVID-19, enrolled during active disease. The sequenced sample was peripheral blood.

CDR3 in amino acids: CASSIPGQGAMRKYF. DNA of the CDR3: TGTGCCAGTAGTATCCCGGGACAGGGGGCGATGAGAAAGTACTTC. The genes are TRBV19 and TRBJ2-7, with TRBD1 matching 12 bases. The CDR3 spans 15 residues. After removal of 3 bases from V and 11 bases from J, the junction contained 11 bases not matched to a gene. The germline gives CDR1 LNHDA, CDR2 SQIVND (reference sequence).